The 32 T cell receptor beta chains reported below all come from one sample, sequenced in a study of human T cells and chemical hapten exposure. Documented time point: patch test 1, 2 weeks after DPC sensitization. The treatment is: therapeutic diphenylcyclopropenone sensitization with weekly scalp DPC. TCRdb reprocessed the RACE reads via MiXCR and lists one record per CDR3 protein. The data hold nearly 80,000 distinct CDR3 sequences, with 10% to 13% observed a single time. Material: whole blood, obtained in connection with sensitization to the hapten diphenylcyclopropenone (DPC). The receptor set was obtained from a woman aged 50 to 60 with alopecia areata. Some clones in this sample may be carry-over from other donors' samples.

This clonotype was observed many times. The chain combines TRBV20-1 with TRBJ2-5; D uncertain. Germline CDR1 DFQATT, CDR2 SNEGSKA (reference sequence). The CDR3 has 10 residues. Deletions cut 3 bases from V and 5 bases from J, with 4 bases between. The CDR3 sequence is CSASWETQYF. The CDR3 bases are TGCAGTGCTAGCTGGGAGACCCAGTACTTC.

This chain uses TRBV4-1 with TRBJ2-5, with no clear D. The CDR3 sequence is 14 residues long. V was cut by 1 base and J by 2 bases, with 8 bases left in between. CDR1 is MGHRA, CDR2 YSYEKL, per germline. CDR3 nucleotides: TGCGCCAGCAGCCAAGTAATTGTTCAAGAGACCCAGTACTTC. Translation: CASSQVIVQETQYF.

This clonotype was observed a handful of times. The CDR3 loop reads CASSSQQGSNQPQHF. CDR3 nucleotides: TGTGCCAGCAGCTCACAACAGGGAAGCAATCAGCCCCAGCATTTT. The genes are TRBV7-8 and TRBJ1-5, with TRBD1 as a possible D gene (6 bases). Trimming stripped 4 bases from V and 1 base from J, with 11 bases between. The V gene's germline CDR1 is SGHVS and CDR2 FQNEAQ. CDR3 length: 15 amino acids.

CDR3 DNA sequence: TGTGCCAGCAGTCGACAGTTACCCTCTGGAAACACCATATATTTT. Translated, it gives CASSRQLPSGNTIYF. The gene calls are TRBV2 and TRBJ1-3, with D tentatively TRBD1 (5 bases). V gave up 5 bases and J gave up 0 bases, with 11 bases separating them. The CDR3 has 15 amino acids. Per the germline V gene, CDR1 is SNHLY and CDR2 is FYNNEI.

This clonotype was seen ten or more times. The rearrangement uses TRBV7-9 and TRBJ2-7, with TRBD1 matching over 7 bases. With 8 bases clipped from V and 3 bases from J, the junction kept 10 bases outside the gene matches. CDR1 and CDR2 from the germline V gene are SEHNR and FQNEAQ (reference sequence). The CDR3 totals 14 residues. CDR3 residues: CASGQPGTVYEQYF. The DNA for the CDR3 is TGTGCCAGCGGGCAGCCCGGGACAGTCTACGAGCAGTACTTC.

The table lists this clonotype with a few counts. The rearrangement links TRBV20-1 to TRBJ2-7; D might be TRBD1 (5 bases). Germline lookup yields CDR1 DFQATT and CDR2 SNEGSKA (reference sequence). Trimming pared 0 bases from V and 5 bases from J, leaving 14 bases between. The CDR3 loop spans 14 amino acids. The CDR3 loop is CSARELGRVNEQYF. The CDR3 nucleotides are TGCAGTGCTAGAGAGCTTGGCAGGGTAAACGAGCAGTACTTC.

Notes on this clonotype: Possible read error: a much larger clone is one base away. The chain links TRBV6-2 or TRBV6-3 to TRBJ2-7; no clear D. Per germline, CDR1 MNHEY and CDR2 SVGEGT. The CDR3 is 13 amino acids. Deletions cut 5 bases from V and 5 bases from J, with 13 bases between. CDR3 protein: CASSRTGTHEQYF. For the CDR3, the DNA is TGTGCCAGCAGTCGGACGGGCACCCACGAGCAGTACTTC.

The chain carries TRBV10-1 and TRBJ2-1; TRBD2 matches 11 bases. The length of the CDR3 is 18 residues. With 0 bases clipped from V and 3 bases from J, the junction kept 7 bases outside the gene matches. Germline V gene lookup returns CDR1 WNHNN and CDR2 SYGVQD (reference sequence). The CDR3 sequence is CASSESWTSGLVYNEQFF. The CDR3 coding sequence is TGCGCCAGCAGTGAGTCGTGGACTAGCGGGTTGGTCTACAATGAGCAGTTCTTC.

The CDR3 nucleotides are TGCAGTGCCCCGCACCAGGGGTTTGACACTGAAGCTTTCTTT. Its translation is CSAPHQGFDTEAFF. V and J are TRBV20-1 and TRBJ1-1; D is possibly TRBD1 (6 bases). CDR3 length: 14 residues. Germline values: CDR1 DFQATT, CDR2 SNEGSKA (reference sequence). V gave up 6 bases and J gave up 3 bases, with 17 bases separating them.

The chain joins TRBV18 to TRBJ1-1; D unclear. V lost 0 bases and J 4 bases, leaving 12 bases between the germline ends. The germline gives CDR1 KGHSH, CDR2 LQKENI. The CDR3 spans 15 residues. In nucleotides, the CDR3 is TGTGCCAGCTCACCACCGAACCCCGGGAGCACTGAAGCTTTCTTT. This sequence encodes CASSPPNPGSTEAFF.

This clonotype has more than one count but fewer than ten. The chain has TRBV5-1 and TRBJ1-1; D call uncertain. CDR3 size: 14 residues. CDR1 SGHRS and CDR2 YFSETQ come from the germline V gene. Trimming took 2 bases from V and 2 from J, leaving 10 bases between them. CDR3 protein: CASSFGLKNTEAFF. As DNA, the CDR3 is TGCGCCAGCAGCTTCGGTCTGAAAAACACTGAAGCTTTCTTT.

This clonotype was seen a handful of times. The CDR3 loop reads CSARGQGATDTQYF. CDR3 sequence (DNA): TGCAGTGCTAGGGGACAGGGGGCAACAGATACGCAGTATTTT. The chain combines TRBV20-1 with TRBJ2-3; 12 nucleotides match TRBD1. CDR3 length: 14 amino acids. The V and J ends lost 3 bases and 3 bases, in that order; junction bases with no gene match: 1. Looked up from germline, CDR1 is DFQATT and CDR2 is SNEGSKA (reference sequence).

This clonotype has just a few counts. V and J are TRBV6-5 and TRBJ1-5; TRBD1 aligns across 7 bases. Germline trimming cut 8 bases from V and 7 bases from J; bases unmatched to any gene: 8. The CDR3 covers 13 residues. The germline CDR1 and CDR2 sequences are MNHEY and SVGAGI. This chain's CDR3 is CASGRTGGQPQHF. The DNA for the CDR3 is TGTGCCAGCGGGCGGACAGGTGGACAGCCCCAGCATTTT.

The rearrangement links TRBV11-2 to TRBJ2-4; D might be TRBD2 (5 bases). Germline assignment: CDR1 SGHAT and CDR2 FQNNGV. This CDR3 spans 15 amino acids. Trimming removed 1 base from V and 0 bases from J, with 7 bases in between. In DNA, the CDR3 is TGTGCCAGCAGCTTAGGCGGGTTAGCCAAAAACATTCAGTACTTC. The encoded protein is CASSLGGLAKNIQYF.

At least ten counts were recorded for this clonotype. The J gene is TRBJ2-2, the V gene TRBV18, with 10 bases identical to TRBD2. Germline V lookup: CDR1 KGHSH, CDR2 LQKENI. This CDR3 has 17 residues. The J segment lost 6 bases and the V segment lost 1 base, leaving 8 bases of the junction unmatched. CDR3 sequence reads: CASSPRLAGETSGELFF. CDR3 nucleotides: TGTGCCAGCTCACCACGTCTAGCGGGAGAAACTTCCGGGGAGCTGTTTTTT.

The chain employs TRBV4-2 and TRBJ1-5; weak D call: TRBD1 (6 bases). CDR3 length: 18 amino acids. V gave up 5 bases and J gave up 4 bases, with 24 bases separating them. Germline V CDR1 and CDR2: LGHNA, YNFKEQ. CDR3 DNA: TGTGCCAGCAGCTGGGAGACCCGCGGGGCAGGGGTTAATCAGCCCCAGCATTTT. This sequence encodes CASSWETRGAGVNQPQHF.

This clonotype was observed at least ten times. The genes are TRBV7-3 and TRBJ2-1, with 9 bases matching TRBD2. Germline V gene sequence: CDR1 SGHTA, CDR2 FQGTGA. The ends lost 2 bases at V and 3 bases at J; junction bases unmatched: 11. The CDR3 is made up of 18 amino acids. CDR3 nucleotides: TGTGCCAGCAGCTTAGGAGCGGGAGGCCGACTAGACTACAATGAGCAGTTCTTC. It translates to CASSLGAGGRLDYNEQFF.

The chain is built from TRBV15 and TRBJ2-3, with a tentative D call TRBD2 (6 bases). The germline CDR1 and CDR2 sequences are LNHNV and YYDKDF (reference sequence). The CDR3 totals 15 residues. V was trimmed by 0 bases and J by 2 bases, leaving 9 bases between them. This chain's CDR3 is CATSRDAGTTDTQYF. The CDR3 region has the DNA TGTGCCACCAGCAGAGATGCGGGGACCACAGATACGCAGTATTTT.

This clonotype was found a few times. The chain couples TRBV6-4 to TRBJ2-3; 7 positions match TRBD1. Germline loops: CDR1 MRHNA, CDR2 SNTAGT. The CDR3 is 14 residues long. V was pared by 0 bases and J by 4 bases, with 1 base of the junction left unmatched. In DNA, the CDR3 is TGTGCCAGCAGTGACTCCCAGGGGGCAGATACGCAGTATTTT. This gives the protein CASSDSQGADTQYF.

There are a few counts of this clonotype. V is TRBV9 and J is TRBJ2-2, with a weak D call TRBD1 (5 bases). The V end lost 7 bases, the J end lost 0 bases, and 19 bases lay between the germline ends. The CDR3 spans 17 residues. Germline V gives CDR1 SGDLS, CDR2 YYNGEE. The CDR3 region is CASHSNGPDTNTGELFF. The CDR3 DNA is TGTGCCAGCCACAGCAACGGTCCGGACACGAACACCGGGGAGCTGTTTTTT. The full variable domain, in which reference TRBV9 and TRBJ2-2 provide the parts outside the CDR3, is DSGVTQTPKHLITATGQRVTLRCSPRSGDLSVYWYQQSLDQGLQFLIQYYNGEERAKGNILERFSAQQFPDLHSELNLSSLELGDSALYFCASHSNGPDTNTGELFFGEGSRLTVL.

This clonotype occurred a few times. The V call is TRBV18, the J call TRBJ2-1; D gene ambiguous. The CDR3 is 12 residues long. CDR1 is KGHSH, CDR2 LQKENI, per germline. Trimming took off 2 bases at V and 7 bases at J, with 6 bases between the two ends. CDR3 protein: CASSPVENEQFF. In nucleotides, the CDR3 is TGTGCCAGCTCACCAGTAGAGAATGAGCAGTTCTTC.

This rearrangement joins TRBV2 to TRBJ1-2; D not certain. This CDR3 is built from 13 residues. The V end was cut by 5 bases, the J end by 8 bases, with 15 bases between. Germline V gene lookup returns CDR1 SNHLY and CDR2 FYNNEI. The CDR3: CASSSTPAQGYTF. The CDR3 DNA sequence: TGTGCCAGCAGTTCCACCCCGGCACAGGGCTACACCTTC.

In its sample, this clonotype was seen many times. This chain links TRBV12-3 or TRBV12-4 with TRBJ1-1, with a weak D call TRBD1 (5 bases). The CDR3 has 11 amino acids. Trimming stripped 2 bases from V and 8 bases from J, with 6 bases between. The CDR3 DNA reads as TGTGCCAGCAGTTTAAACAGGGAAGCTTTCTTT. Its protein is CASSLNREAFF.

This clonotype has just a few counts. This chain connects TRBV12-3 or TRBV12-4 to TRBJ2-2; TRBD2 might be the D (6 bases). The CDR3 is 15 residues long. The V gene lost 5 bases and the J gene lost 0 bases, with 10 bases spanning the gap. The CDR3 region is CASSGRRPNTGELFF. The CDR3 coding sequence is TGTGCCAGCAGTGGGAGGAGACCGAACACCGGGGAGCTGTTTTTT.

The chain recombines TRBV7-9 with TRBJ2-7; unclear D gene. CDR1 SEHNR and CDR2 FQNEAQ come from the germline V gene (reference sequence). This CDR3 spans 11 amino acids. V was shortened by 5 bases and J by 5 bases, with 7 bases between the two germline ends. As DNA, the CDR3 is TGTGCCAGCAGCCCCCTGGACGAGCAGTACTTC. It codes for CASSPLDEQYF. Full variable domain (outside the CDR3, taken from reference TRBV7-9 and TRBJ2-7): DTGVSQNPRHKITKRGQNVTFRCDPISEHNRLYWYRQTLGQGPEFLTYFQNEAQLEKSRLLSDRFSAERPKGSFSTLEIQRTEQGDSAMYLCASSPLDEQYFGPGTRLTVT.

This rearrangement joins TRBV7-2 to TRBJ2-1, with 8 bases identical to TRBD1. The CDR3 length is 16 residues. Germline V gene data show CDR1 as SGHTA and CDR2 as FQGNSA. With V trimmed by 3 bases and J by 7 bases, 11 bases remained unmatched. The CDR3 reads CASSFPVGQGGNEQFF. The CDR3 bases are TGTGCCAGCAGCTTCCCCGTCGGACAGGGCGGGAATGAGCAGTTCTTC. The full variable domain, completed using reference TRBV7-2 and TRBJ2-1, is GAGVSQSPSNKVTEKGKDVELRCDPISGHTALYWYRQSLGQGLEFLIYFQGNSAPDKSGLPSDRFSAERTGGSVSTLTIQRTQQEDSAVYLCASSFPVGQGGNEQFFGPGTRLTVL.

This clonotype has more than one count but fewer than ten. The V and J genes are TRBV5-6 and TRBJ1-5; TRBD1 is a possible D gene (6 bases). V shed 3 bases and J shed 6 bases, with 13 bases lying between them. The CDR3 is 14 residues long. Germline V CDR1 and CDR2: SGHDT, YYEEEE. CDR3 bases: TGTGCCAGCAGCTACACAGGGTCCGGTCAGCCCCAGCATTTT. Translated: CASSYTGSGQPQHF. The full variable domain, in which reference TRBV5-6 and TRBJ1-5 provide the parts outside the CDR3, is DAGVTQSPTHLIKTRGQQVTLRCSPKSGHDTVSWYQQALGQGPQFIFQYYEEEERQRGNFPDRFSGHQFPNYSSELNVNALLLGDSALYLCASSYTGSGQPQHFGDGTRLSIL.

The chain has TRBV7-8 and TRBJ2-2, with 9 bases aligning to TRBD2. CDR1 is SGHVS and CDR2 is FQNEAQ in the germline V gene. V trimming: 4 bases; J trimming: 3 bases; junction bases outside the gene matches: 6. The CDR3 runs to 16 residues. CDR3: CASSSSGRRDTGELFF. CDR3 in DNA: TGTGCCAGCAGCTCAAGCGGGAGGCGCGACACCGGGGAGCTGTTTTTT. The whole variable domain, filled in from reference TRBV7-8 and TRBJ2-2, reads GAGVSQSPRYKVAKRGQDVALRCDPISGHVSLFWYQQALGQGPEFLTYFQNEAQLDKSGLPSDRFFAERPEGSVSTLKIQRTQQEDSAVYLCASSSSGRRDTGELFFGEGSRLTVL.

There are many counts of this clonotype. The chain uses TRBV7-9 and TRBJ1-1; D may be TRBD1 (5 bases). The CDR3 sequence is 14 residues long. Trimming shortened V by 5 bases and J by 4 bases, and 14 bases separated the two germline ends. The germline CDR1 and CDR2 sequences are SEHNR and FQNEAQ (reference sequence). The CDR3 DNA reads TGTGCCAGCAGCACAGTAGGGGAGGGCACTGAAGCTTTCTTT. The encoded protein is CASSTVGEGTEAFF.

The sample holds many counts of this clonotype. J is TRBJ1-2 and V is TRBV10-1; 11 bases are a match to TRBD1. V lost 5 bases, J lost 7 bases, and 3 bases stayed unmatched. The length of the CDR3 is 13 residues. From germline, CDR1 is WNHNN and CDR2 SYGVQD (reference sequence). CDR3 region: CASSWTGGIGYTF. The CDR3 DNA sequence: TGCGCCAGCAGTTGGACAGGGGGCATTGGCTACACCTTC.

This clonotype occurred a few times. One end of the junction is discordant with germline, which a read error may explain. The genes are TRBV24-1 and TRBJ1-1, with a tentative D call TRBD1 (5 bases). The germline CDR1 and CDR2 sequences are KGHDR and SFDVKD. The CDR3 is 13 residues long. The DNA for the CDR3 is TGTGCCACCAGGGAAGGGGAGGTGATGGAAGGTTTCTTT. It translates to CATREGEVMEGFF.

This clonotype was picked up a small number of times. This sequence joins TRBV2 and TRBJ1-5, with 7 bases fitting TRBD1. This CDR3 spans 15 amino acids. In germline, CDR1 is SNHLY, CDR2 FYNNEI. V lost 4 bases to trimming and J lost 2 bases; unmatched junction nucleotides: 5. The CDR3 nucleotides are TGTGCCAGCAGTGCCCAGGGGGGAGGCAATCAGCCCCAGCATTTT. This encodes CASSAQGGGNQPQHF.